The 18 T cell receptor beta chains in this list originate from one sample, sequenced in a study of cytomegalovirus exposure and HLA in healthy donors. PCR primers comprised 60 Vbeta and 13 Jbeta primers. Assay: immunoSEQ multiplex PCR; the TCRdb copy retains only in-frame clones and omits some. The sample holds 90,000 to 110,000 clones, roughly 79% seen once. The sequencing sample was made of PBMCs. These receptors were taken from a man aged 35 to 55 in good health and CMV-seronegative.

J is TRBJ1-5 and V is TRBV5-6; D is possibly TRBD1 (5 bases). Deletions cut 6 bases from V and 7 bases from J, with 20 bases between. Germline values: CDR1 SGHDT, CDR2 YYEEEE. The CDR3 sequence is 15 residues long. Here the CDR3 DNA reads TGTGCCAGCAACACTTATGGAACAGGTAGCCAGCCCCAGCATTTT. Translated: CASNTYGTGSQPQHF.

The chain combines TRBV28 with TRBJ1-2; 7 bases agree with TRBD1. The CDR3 is 15 amino acids. Germline CDR1 is MDHEN and CDR2 is SYDVKM. V was pared by 10 bases and J by 0 bases, with 11 bases of the junction left unmatched. In DNA form, the CDR3 reads TGTGCCACCAAAATGGGGGACAGCACTAACTATGGCTACACCTTC. It encodes CATKMGDSTNYGYTF.

The chain is built from TRBV29-1 and TRBJ1-2; D unclear. The CDR3 runs to 14 residues. Between the trimmed V and J ends, which lost 3 bases and 5 bases, there was a span of 16 bases. Germline-derived CDR1 and CDR2 are SQVTM and ANQGSEA. This CDR3 is CSVDRLREGYGYTF. In DNA form, the CDR3 reads TGCAGCGTTGATCGATTGAGGGAGGGATATGGCTACACCTTC.

The gene calls are TRBV9 and TRBJ2-3, with a possible D match to TRBD2 (6 bases). This CDR3 is built from 13 residues. V was shortened by 9 bases and J by 2 bases, with 13 bases between the two germline ends. Looked up from germline, CDR1 is SGDLS and CDR2 is YYNGEE. CDR3 sequence (DNA): TGTGCCAACCTGCGGGGTGTCACAGATACGCAGTATTTT. The encoded protein is CANLRGVTDTQYF.

The chain has TRBV19 and TRBJ1-1; possible D gene TRBD1, 5 bases. The CDR3 runs to 13 residues. Germline V gives CDR1 LNHDA, CDR2 SQIVND (reference sequence). The germline V and J ends were trimmed by 7 bases and 5 bases, with 14 bases remaining between them. The DNA for the CDR3 is TGTGCCAGTAATTTGGGGGGGAGGACTGAAGCTTTCTTT. Amino acid sequence: CASNLGGRTEAFF. The variable domain in full, with the rest retrieved from reference TRBV19 and TRBJ1-1, is DGGITQSPKYLFRKEGQNVTLSCEQNLNHDAMYWYRQDPGQGLRLIYYSQIVNDFQKGDIAEGYSVSREKKESFPLTVTSAQKNPTAFYLCASNLGGRTEAFFGQGTRLTVV.

This clone was detected only a few times. V and J are TRBV4-1 and TRBJ2-7; 7 nucleotides line up with TRBD1. The junction had 10 bases not matched to a gene; V was cut back by 0 bases and J by 5 bases. CDR1 is MGHRA, CDR2 YSYEKL, per germline. This CDR3 comprises 16 residues. The CDR3 DNA follows: TGCGCCAGCAGCCAAGATGGACAGGCATTCTGGCACGAGCAGTACTTC. Its translation is CASSQDGQAFWHEQYF.

This clone was counted only a few times. The genes are TRBV5-4 and TRBJ2-7; D is possibly TRBD2 (7 bases). Between the trimmed V and J ends, which lost 5 bases and 3 bases, there was a span of 12 bases. CDR1 SGHNT and CDR2 YYREEE come from the germline V gene (reference sequence). The CDR3 consists of 13 residues. The DNA of the CDR3 is TGTGCCAGCAGATCCGGGGGGCTCTACGAGCAGTACTTC. Translating gives CASRSGGLYEQYF.

The rearrangement uses TRBV6-6 and TRBJ2-4; 8 nucleotides match TRBD2. The CDR3 consists of 15 residues. The germline V gene has CDR1 MNHNY and CDR2 SVGAGI (reference sequence). V lost 7 bases to trimming and J lost 0 bases; unmatched junction nucleotides: 5. In nucleotides, the CDR3 is TGTGCCAGCACTCCGGGGGGGATAGCCAAAAACATTCAGTACTTC. The encoded protein is CASTPGGIAKNIQYF.

The chain recombines TRBV7-2 with TRBJ2-4; 13 nucleotides align to TRBD2. There are 15 residues in the CDR3. With 5 bases clipped from V and 6 bases from J, the junction kept 4 bases outside the gene matches. The germline CDR1 and CDR2 sequences are SGHTA and FQGNSA. The CDR3 DNA reads TGTGCCAGCAGCGGACTAGCGGGGGTTGGAAACATTCAGTACTTC. It translates to CASSGLAGVGNIQYF.

This clone was recorded only once. V usage is TRBV28 and J usage is TRBJ2-7, with 9 bases aligning to TRBD1. Per the germline V gene, CDR1 is MDHEN and CDR2 is SYDVKM. With V trimmed by 6 bases and J by 3 bases, 12 bases remained unmatched. The CDR3 covers 16 residues. The CDR3 DNA is TGTGCCAGCAGGGGGTCCGGGACAGGGTACGTCTACGAGCAGTACTTC. It yields the protein CASRGSGTGYVYEQYF.

The gene calls are TRBV27 and TRBJ2-1; D gene ambiguous. Germline CDR1 reads MNHEY; CDR2 reads SMNVEV (reference sequence). With 2 bases removed from V and 2 bases from J, the gap between germline ends came to 10 bases. This CDR3 region has 15 residues. This CDR3 reads CASSLVPMAYNEQFF. CDR3 coding DNA: TGTGCCAGCAGTTTAGTCCCTATGGCCTACAATGAGCAGTTCTTC.

This clone was seen a single time. The gene calls are TRBV18 and TRBJ1-5; D is unclear. Between the trimmed V and J ends, which lost 2 bases and 0 bases, there was a span of 5 bases. Germline V gene data show CDR1 as KGHSH and CDR2 as LQKENI. CDR3 size: 14 residues. The DNA of the CDR3 is TGTGCCAGCTCACCAGAGTATAGCAATCAGCCCCAGCATTTT. Protein: CASSPEYSNQPQHF.

The chain couples TRBV4-1 to TRBJ1-2; D is perhaps TRBD1 (6 bases). This CDR3 has 15 residues. Germline CDR1 reads MGHRA; CDR2 reads YSYEKL. V was cut by 0 bases and J by 4 bases, with 12 bases left in between. In nucleotides, the CDR3 is TGCGCCAGCAGCCAAGACCCCGCAGGGGTCTATGGCTACACCTTC. Translation gives CASSQDPAGVYGYTF.

V and J are TRBV15 and TRBJ1-2; D is perhaps TRBD1 (6 bases). The CDR3 consists of 13 residues. Germline CDR1 is LNHNV and CDR2 is YYDKDF (reference sequence). Trimming took 3 bases from V and 8 from J, leaving 13 bases between them. The CDR3 is CATSRGASRGYTF. CDR3 nucleotide sequence: TGTGCCACCAGCAGGGGGGCCTCGAGGGGCTACACCTTC.

The rearrangement uses TRBV6-4 and TRBJ1-5; 9 bases agree with TRBD1. CDR1 is MRHNA and CDR2 is SNTAGT in the germline V gene. The CDR3 totals 17 residues. Trimming took 2 bases from V and 7 from J; bases not matched to a gene: 12. CDR3 in DNA: TGTGCCAGCAGTGACACTTTGGACAGGGGAGGTTGGCAGCCCCAGCATTTT. Amino acids: CASSDTLDRGGWQPQHF.

The chain combines TRBV29-1 with TRBJ2-7; D perhaps matches TRBD2 (5 bases). The CDR3 consists of 13 residues. CDR1 and CDR2 from the germline V gene are SQVTM and ANQGSEA. Trimming pared 4 bases from V and 5 bases from J, leaving 15 bases between. The CDR3: CSVVEVPDDEQYF. The CDR3 DNA is TGCAGCGTTGTGGAGGTCCCCGACGACGAGCAGTACTTC.

This chain uses TRBV10-3 with TRBJ2-5; D not certain. This CDR3 comprises 14 residues. V was cut by 3 bases and J by 0 bases, with 8 bases left in between. CDR1 and CDR2 from the germline V gene are ENHRY and SYGVKD. CDR3 sequence reads: CAISEAKYQETQYF. The CDR3 region has the DNA TGTGCCATCAGTGAAGCCAAGTACCAAGAGACCCAGTACTTC.

This clone appeared a few times. The V call is TRBV6-6, the J call TRBJ2-4; 9 bases are a match to TRBD1. The V gene's germline CDR1 is MNHNY and CDR2 SVGAGI (reference sequence). The length of the CDR3 is 14 residues. Trimming removed 6 bases from V and 7 bases from J; junction bases left unmatched: 7. This chain's CDR3 is CASRGGDRDNIQYF. Here the CDR3 DNA reads TGTGCCAGCAGGGGAGGGGACAGGGATAACATTCAGTACTTC.